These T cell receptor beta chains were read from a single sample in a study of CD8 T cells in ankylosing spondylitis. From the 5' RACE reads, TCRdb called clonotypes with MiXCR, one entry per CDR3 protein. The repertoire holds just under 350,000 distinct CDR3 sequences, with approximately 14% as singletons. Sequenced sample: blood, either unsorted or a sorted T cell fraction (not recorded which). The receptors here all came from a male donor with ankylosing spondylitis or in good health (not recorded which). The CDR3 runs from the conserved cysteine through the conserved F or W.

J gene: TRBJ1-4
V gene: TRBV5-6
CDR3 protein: CASSLPTNEKLFF

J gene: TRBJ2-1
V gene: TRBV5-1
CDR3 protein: CASSLGLAGGPHNEQFF

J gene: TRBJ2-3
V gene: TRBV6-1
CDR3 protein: CASRLGLAGVTDTQYF

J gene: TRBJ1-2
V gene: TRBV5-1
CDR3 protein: CASSPPGQGNYGYTF

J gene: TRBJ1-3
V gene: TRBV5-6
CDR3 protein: CASSLAVGGNTIYF

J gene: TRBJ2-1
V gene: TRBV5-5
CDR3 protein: CASSLGGTAYNEQFF

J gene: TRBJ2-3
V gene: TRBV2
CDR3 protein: CASSWDRDTDTQYF

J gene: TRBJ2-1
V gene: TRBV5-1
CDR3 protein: CASSPGTGEVNEQFF

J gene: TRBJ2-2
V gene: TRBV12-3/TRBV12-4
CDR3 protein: CASSLGQGFTGELFF

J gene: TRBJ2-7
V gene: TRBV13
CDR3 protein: CASSSIRDRSYEQYF

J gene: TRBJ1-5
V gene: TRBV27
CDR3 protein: CASSFEGGYQPQHF

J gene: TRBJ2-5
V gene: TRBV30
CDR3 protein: CAWTPGPPQGETQYF

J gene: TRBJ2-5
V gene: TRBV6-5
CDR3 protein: CASSYDWGGETQYF

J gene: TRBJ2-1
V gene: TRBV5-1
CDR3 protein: CASSSSLAGGLNEQFF

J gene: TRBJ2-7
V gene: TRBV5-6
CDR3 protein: CASSLDYAGRDPYEQYF

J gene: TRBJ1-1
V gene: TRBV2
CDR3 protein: CASNDRVGTEAFF

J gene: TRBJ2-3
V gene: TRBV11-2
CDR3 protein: CASLNVGRGAGLDTQYF

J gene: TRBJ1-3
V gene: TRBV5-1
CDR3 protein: CASAMDSRSGNTIYF

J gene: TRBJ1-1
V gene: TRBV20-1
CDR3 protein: CSATRGLYTEAFF

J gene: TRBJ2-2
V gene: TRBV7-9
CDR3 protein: CASSRDANTGELFF

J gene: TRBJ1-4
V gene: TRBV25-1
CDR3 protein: CASSGYREGEKLFF

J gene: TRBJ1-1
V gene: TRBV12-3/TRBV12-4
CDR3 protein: CASSSIPTGTTEAFF

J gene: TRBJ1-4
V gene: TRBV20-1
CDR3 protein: CSARGDSLGKLFF

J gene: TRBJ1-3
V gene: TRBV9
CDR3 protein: CASSFRSSGNTIYF

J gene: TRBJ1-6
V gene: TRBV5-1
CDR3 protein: CASSLSPLDDRPNSPLHF

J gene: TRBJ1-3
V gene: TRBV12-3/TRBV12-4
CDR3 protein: CASSPPLQGNTIYF

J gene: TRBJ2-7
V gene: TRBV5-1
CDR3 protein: CASSFSPGQGNEQYF

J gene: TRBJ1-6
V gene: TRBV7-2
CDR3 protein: CASSFTGKSPLHF

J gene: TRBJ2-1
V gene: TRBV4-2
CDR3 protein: CASSQRTGNEQFF

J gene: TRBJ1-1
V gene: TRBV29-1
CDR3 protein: CSSRSGGNTEAFF

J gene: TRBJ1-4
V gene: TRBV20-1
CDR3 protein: CSASPSVNEKLFF

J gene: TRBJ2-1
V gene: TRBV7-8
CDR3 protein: CASSSGLPSSYNEQFF

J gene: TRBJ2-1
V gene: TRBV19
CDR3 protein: CASRTSGRASEFF

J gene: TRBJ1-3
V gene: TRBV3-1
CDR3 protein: CASSQITTGGNGNTIYF

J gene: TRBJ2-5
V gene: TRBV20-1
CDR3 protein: CSAMLSAKTQYF

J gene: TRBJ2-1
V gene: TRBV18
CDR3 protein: CASSPGLGGLYNEQFF